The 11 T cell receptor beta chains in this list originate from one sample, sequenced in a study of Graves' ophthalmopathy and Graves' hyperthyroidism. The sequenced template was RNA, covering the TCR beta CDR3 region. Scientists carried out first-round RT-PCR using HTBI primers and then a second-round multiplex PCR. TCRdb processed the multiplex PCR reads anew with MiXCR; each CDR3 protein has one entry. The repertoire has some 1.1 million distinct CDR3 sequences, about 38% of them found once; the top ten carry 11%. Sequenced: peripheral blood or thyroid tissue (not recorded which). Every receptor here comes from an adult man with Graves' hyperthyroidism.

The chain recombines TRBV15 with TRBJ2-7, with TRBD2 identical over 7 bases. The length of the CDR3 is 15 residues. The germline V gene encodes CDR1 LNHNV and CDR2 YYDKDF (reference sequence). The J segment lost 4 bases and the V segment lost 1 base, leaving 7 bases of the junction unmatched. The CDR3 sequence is CATSRASGIGYEQYF. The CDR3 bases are TGTGCCACCAGCAGAGCGAGCGGGATAGGGTACGAGCAGTACTTC.

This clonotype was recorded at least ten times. The CDR3 is CASSATGTSAQQPQHF. In DNA, the CDR3 is TGTGCCAGTAGTGCGACAGGGACGTCGGCGCAACAGCCCCAGCATTTT. J is TRBJ1-5 and V is TRBV19, with 7 bases identical to TRBD1. This CDR3 contains 16 residues. Per germline, CDR1 LNHDA and CDR2 SQIVND (reference sequence). The J segment lost 7 bases and the V segment lost 5 bases, leaving 14 bases of the junction unmatched.

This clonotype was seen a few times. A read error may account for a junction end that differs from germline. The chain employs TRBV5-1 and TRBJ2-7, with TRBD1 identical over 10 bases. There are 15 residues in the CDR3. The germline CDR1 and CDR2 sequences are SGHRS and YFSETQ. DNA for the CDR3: TGTGCCAGCAGCTCCACAGACAGGGGGCATAACGAGCAGTACTTC. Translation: CASSSTDRGHNEQYF.

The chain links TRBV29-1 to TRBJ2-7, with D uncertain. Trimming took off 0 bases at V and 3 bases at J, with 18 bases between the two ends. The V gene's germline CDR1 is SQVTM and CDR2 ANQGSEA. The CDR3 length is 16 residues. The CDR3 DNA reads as TGCAGCGTTGAAGACTCGGCCGGGCCGGATGGCTACGAGCAGTACTTC. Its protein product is CSVEDSAGPDGYEQYF.

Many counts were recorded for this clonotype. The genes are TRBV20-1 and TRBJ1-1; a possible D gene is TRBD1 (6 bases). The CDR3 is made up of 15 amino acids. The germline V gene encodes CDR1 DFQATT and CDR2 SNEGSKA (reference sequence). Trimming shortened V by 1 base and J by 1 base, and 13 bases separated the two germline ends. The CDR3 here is CSARGNRDTNTEAFF. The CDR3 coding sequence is TGCAGTGCTAGAGGGAACCGGGACACGAACACTGAAGCTTTCTTT.

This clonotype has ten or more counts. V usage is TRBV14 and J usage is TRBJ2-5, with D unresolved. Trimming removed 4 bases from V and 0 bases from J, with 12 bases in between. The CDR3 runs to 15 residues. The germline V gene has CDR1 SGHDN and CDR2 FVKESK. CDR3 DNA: TGTGCCAGCAGCCGAGGAGTAGGTTACCAAGAGACCCAGTACTTC. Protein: CASSRGVGYQETQYF.

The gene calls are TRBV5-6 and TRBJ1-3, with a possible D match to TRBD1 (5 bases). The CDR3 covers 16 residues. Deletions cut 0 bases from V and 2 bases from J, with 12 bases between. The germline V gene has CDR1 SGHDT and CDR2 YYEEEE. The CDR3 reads CASSLVTGLAGNTIYF. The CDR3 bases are TGTGCCAGCAGCTTGGTTACAGGACTTGCTGGAAACACCATATATTTT.

The DNA for the CDR3 is TGTGCCAGCAGCGTGGGGCCCGTGGGCAACGAGCAGTTCTTC. Residues: CASSVGPVGNEQFF. The rearrangement joins TRBV9 to TRBJ2-7, with D tentatively TRBD1 (5 bases). Gene TRBJ2-1 matches the end of the DNA better, so the J call may be wrong. Germline V lookup: CDR1 SGDLS, CDR2 YYNGEE. This CDR3 region has 14 residues.

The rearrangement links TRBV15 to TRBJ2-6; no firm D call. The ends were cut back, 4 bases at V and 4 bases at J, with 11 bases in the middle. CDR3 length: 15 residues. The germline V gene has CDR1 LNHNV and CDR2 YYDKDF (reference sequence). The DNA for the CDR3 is TGTGCCACCAGCATAGGGATGGGCGGGGCCAACGTCCTGACTTTC. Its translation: CATSIGMGGANVLTF.

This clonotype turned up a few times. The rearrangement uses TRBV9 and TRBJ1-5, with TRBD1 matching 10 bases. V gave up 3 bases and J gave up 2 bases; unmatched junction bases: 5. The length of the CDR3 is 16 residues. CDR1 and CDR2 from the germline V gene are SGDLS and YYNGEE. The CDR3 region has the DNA TGTGCCAGCAGCGACGGGACAGGGGAAGGCAATCAGCCCCAGCATTTT. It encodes CASSDGTGEGNQPQHF.

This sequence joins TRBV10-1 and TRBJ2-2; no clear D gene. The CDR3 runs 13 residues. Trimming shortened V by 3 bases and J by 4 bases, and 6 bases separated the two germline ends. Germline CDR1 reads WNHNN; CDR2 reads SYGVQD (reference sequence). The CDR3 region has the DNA TGCGCCAGCAGTGAAGTAGCCACCGGGGAGCTGTTTTTT. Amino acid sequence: CASSEVATGELFF.